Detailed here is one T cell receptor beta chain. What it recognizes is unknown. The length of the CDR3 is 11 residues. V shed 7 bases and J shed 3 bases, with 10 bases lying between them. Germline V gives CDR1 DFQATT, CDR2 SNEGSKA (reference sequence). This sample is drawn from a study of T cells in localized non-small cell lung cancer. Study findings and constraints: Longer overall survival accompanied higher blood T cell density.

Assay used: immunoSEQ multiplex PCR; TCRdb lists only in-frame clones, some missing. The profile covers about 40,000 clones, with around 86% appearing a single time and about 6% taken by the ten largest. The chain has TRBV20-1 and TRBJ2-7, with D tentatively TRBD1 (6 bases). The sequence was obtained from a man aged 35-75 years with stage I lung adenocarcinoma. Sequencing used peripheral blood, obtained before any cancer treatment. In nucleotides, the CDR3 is TGCAGTGACGACAGGCTCTACGAGCAGTACTTC. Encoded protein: CSDDRLYEQYF.